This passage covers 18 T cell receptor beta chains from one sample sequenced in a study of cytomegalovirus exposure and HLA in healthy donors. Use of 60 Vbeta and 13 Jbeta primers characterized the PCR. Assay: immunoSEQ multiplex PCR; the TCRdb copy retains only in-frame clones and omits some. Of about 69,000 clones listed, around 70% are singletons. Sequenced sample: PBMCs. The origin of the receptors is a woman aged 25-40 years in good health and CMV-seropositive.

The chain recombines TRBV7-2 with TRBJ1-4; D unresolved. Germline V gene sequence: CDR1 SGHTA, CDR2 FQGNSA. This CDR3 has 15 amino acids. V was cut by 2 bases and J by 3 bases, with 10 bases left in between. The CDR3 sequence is CASSLSHSSNEKLFF. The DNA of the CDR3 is TGTGCCAGCAGCTTATCACACAGCTCTAATGAAAAACTGTTTTTT.

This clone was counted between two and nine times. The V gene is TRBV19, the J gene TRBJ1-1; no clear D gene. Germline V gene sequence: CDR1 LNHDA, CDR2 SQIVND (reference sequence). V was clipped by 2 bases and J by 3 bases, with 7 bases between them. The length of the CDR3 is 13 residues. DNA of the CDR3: TGTGCCAGTAGTATAAAGGGAGACACTGAAGCTTTCTTT. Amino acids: CASSIKGDTEAFF.

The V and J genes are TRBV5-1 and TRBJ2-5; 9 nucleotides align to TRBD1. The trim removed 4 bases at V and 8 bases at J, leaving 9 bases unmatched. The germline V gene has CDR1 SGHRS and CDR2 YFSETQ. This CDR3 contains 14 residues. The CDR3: CASSPPGQGVTQYF. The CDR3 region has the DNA TGCGCCAGCAGCCCTCCGGGACAGGGTGTCACCCAGTACTTC.

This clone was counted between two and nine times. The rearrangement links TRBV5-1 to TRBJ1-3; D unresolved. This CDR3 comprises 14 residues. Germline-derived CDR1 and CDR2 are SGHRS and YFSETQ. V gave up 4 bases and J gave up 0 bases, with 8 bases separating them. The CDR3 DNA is TGCGCCAGCAGCGAGGGCACCTCTGGAAACACCATATATTTT. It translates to CASSEGTSGNTIYF.

The CDR3 loop is CASSLNRIYGYTF. For the CDR3, the DNA is TGTGCCAGCAGTTTGAACAGGATTTATGGCTACACCTTC. V and J are TRBV28 and TRBJ1-2, with TRBD1 as a possible D gene (5 bases). The germline V gene encodes CDR1 MDHEN and CDR2 SYDVKM. CDR3 length: 13 residues. Trimming shortened V by 3 bases and J by 5 bases, and 10 bases separated the two germline ends.

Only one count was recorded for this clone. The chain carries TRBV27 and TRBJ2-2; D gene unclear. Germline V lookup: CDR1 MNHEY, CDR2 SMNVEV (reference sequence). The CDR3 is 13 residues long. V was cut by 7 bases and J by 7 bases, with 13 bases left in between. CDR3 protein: CASTSTGHGELFF. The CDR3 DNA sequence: TGTGCCAGCACTTCCACGGGTCACGGGGAGCTGTTTTTT.

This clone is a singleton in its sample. The CDR3 sequence is CAWSEFGGPTDTQYF. The CDR3 nucleotides are TGTGCCTGGAGTGAATTCGGGGGGCCCACAGATACGCAGTATTTT. The genes are TRBV30 and TRBJ2-3, with D perhaps matching TRBD2 (7 bases). The germline V and J ends were trimmed by 1 base and 2 bases, with 13 bases remaining between them. The CDR3 contains 15 residues. In germline, CDR1 is GTSNPN, CDR2 SVGIG (reference sequence).

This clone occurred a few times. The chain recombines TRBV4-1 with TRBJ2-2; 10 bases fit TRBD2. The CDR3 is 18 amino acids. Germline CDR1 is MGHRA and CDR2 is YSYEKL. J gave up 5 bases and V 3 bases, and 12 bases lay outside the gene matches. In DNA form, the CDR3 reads TGCGCCAGCAGCCACCTACCGTTTAGCGGGAGGAGAACCGGGGAGCTGTTTTTT. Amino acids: CASSHLPFSGRRTGELFF.

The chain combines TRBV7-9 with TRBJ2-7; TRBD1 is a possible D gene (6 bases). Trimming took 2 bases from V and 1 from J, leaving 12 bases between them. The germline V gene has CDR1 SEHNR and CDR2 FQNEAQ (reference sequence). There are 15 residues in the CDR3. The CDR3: CASSLIVGHSYEQYF. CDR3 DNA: TGTGCCAGCAGCTTAATCGTGGGACATTCCTACGAGCAGTACTTC.

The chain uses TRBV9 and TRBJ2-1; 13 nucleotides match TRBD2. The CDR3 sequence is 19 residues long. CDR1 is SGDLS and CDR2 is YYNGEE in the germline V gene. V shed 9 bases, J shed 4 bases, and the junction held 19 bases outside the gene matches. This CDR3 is CATSPGGLAGKPGYNEQFF. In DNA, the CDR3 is TGTGCCACCTCTCCGGGGGGACTAGCGGGAAAACCTGGTTACAATGAGCAGTTCTTC.

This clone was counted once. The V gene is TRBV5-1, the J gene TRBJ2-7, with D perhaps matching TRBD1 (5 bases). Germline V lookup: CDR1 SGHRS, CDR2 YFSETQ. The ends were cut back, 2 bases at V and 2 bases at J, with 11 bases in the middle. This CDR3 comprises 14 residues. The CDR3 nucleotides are TGCGCCAGCAGCTTTACAGGTTCCACCTACGAGCAGTACTTC. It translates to CASSFTGSTYEQYF.

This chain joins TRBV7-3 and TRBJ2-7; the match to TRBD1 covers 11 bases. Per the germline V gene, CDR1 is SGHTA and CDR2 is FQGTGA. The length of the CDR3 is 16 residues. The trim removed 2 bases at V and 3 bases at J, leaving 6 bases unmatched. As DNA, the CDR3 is TGTGCCAGCAGCTTATGGGACAGGGGGTCCATCTACGAGCAGTACTTC. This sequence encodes CASSLWDRGSIYEQYF. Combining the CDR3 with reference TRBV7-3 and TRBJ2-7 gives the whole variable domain GAGVSQTPSNKVTEKGKYVELRCDPISGHTALYWYRQSLGQGPEFLIYFQGTGAADDSGLPNDRFFAVRPEGSVSTLKIQRTERGDSAVYLCASSLWDRGSIYEQYFGPGTRLTVT.

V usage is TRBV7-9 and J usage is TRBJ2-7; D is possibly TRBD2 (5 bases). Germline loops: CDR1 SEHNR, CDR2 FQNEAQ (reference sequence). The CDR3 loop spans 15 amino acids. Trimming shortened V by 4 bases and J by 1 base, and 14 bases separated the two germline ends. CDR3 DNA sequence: TGTGCCAGCAGCTCGAGGGTCGGTGCTTCCTACGAGCAGTACTTC. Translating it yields CASSSRVGASYEQYF.

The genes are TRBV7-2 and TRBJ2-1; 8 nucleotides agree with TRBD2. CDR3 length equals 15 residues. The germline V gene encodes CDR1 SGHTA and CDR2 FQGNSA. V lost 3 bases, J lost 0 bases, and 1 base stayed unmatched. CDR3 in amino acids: CASSFTSGSYNEQFF. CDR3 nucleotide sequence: TGTGCCAGCAGCTTTACTAGCGGCTCCTACAATGAGCAGTTCTTC. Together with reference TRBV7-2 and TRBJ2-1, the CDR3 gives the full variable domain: GAGVSQSPSNKVTEKGKDVELRCDPISGHTALYWYRQSLGQGLEFLIYFQGNSAPDKSGLPSDRFSAERTGGSVSTLTIQRTQQEDSAVYLCASSFTSGSYNEQFFGPGTRLTVL.

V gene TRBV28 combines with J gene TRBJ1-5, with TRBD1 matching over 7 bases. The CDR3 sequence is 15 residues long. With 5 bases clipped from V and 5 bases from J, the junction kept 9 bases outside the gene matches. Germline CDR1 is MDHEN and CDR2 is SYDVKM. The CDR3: CASSIQRDSYQPQHF. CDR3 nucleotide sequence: TGTGCCAGCAGTATCCAAAGGGACAGTTATCAGCCCCAGCATTTT.

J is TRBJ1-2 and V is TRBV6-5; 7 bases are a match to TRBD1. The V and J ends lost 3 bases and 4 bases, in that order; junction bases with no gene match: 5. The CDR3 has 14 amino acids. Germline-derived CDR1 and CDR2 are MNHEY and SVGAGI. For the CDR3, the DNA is TGTGCCAGCAGTTATGACAGGGTGGGCTATGGCTACACCTTC. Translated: CASSYDRVGYGYTF.

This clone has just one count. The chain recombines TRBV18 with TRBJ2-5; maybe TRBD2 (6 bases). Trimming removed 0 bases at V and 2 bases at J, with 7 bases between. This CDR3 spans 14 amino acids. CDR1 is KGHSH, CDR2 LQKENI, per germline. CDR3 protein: CASSPPRGQETQYF. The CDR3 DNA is TGTGCCAGCTCACCACCGCGGGGACAAGAGACCCAGTACTTC.

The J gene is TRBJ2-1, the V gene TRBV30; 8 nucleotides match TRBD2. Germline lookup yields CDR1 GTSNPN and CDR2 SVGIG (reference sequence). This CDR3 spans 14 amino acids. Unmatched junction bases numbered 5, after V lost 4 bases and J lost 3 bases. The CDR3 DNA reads TGTGCCTGGAATAGCGGGACCTTCTACAATGAGCAGTTCTTC. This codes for CAWNSGTFYNEQFF. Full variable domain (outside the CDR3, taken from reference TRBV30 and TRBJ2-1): SQTIHQWPATLVQPVGSPLSLECTVEGTSNPNLYWYRQAAGRGLQLLFYSVGIGQISSEVPQNLSASRPQDRQFILSSKKLLLSDSGFYLCAWNSGTFYNEQFFGPGTRLTVL.